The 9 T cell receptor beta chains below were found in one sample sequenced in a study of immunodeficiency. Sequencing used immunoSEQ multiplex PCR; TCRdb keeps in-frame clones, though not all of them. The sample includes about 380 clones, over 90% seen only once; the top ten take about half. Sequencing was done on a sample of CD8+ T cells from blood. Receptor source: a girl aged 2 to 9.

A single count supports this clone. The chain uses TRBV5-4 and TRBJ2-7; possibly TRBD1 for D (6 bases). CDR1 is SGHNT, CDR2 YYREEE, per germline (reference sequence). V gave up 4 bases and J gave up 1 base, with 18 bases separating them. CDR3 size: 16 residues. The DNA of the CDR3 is TGTGCCAGCAGCCGTCCGGGAAAGGGGGTATCCTACGAGCAGTACTTC. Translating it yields CASSRPGKGVSYEQYF.

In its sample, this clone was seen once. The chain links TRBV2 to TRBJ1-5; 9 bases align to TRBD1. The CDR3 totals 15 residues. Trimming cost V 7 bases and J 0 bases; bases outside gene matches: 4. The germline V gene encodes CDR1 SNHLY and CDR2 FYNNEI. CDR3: CASMGDRDSNQPQHF. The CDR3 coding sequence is TGTGCCAGCATGGGGGACAGGGATAGCAATCAGCCCCAGCATTTT.

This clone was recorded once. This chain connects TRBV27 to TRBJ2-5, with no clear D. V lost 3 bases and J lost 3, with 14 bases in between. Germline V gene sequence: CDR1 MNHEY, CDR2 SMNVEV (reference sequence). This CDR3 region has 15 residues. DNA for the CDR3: TGTGCCAGCAGTTTCGGTCGTCTACGAAAAGAGACCCAGTACTTC. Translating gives CASSFGRLRKETQYF.

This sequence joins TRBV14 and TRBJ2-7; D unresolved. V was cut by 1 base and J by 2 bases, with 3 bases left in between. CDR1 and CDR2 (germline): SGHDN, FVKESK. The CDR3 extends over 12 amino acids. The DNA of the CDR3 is TGTGCCAGCAGCCAAGGCCCCTACGAGCAGTACTTC. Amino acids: CASSQGPYEQYF.

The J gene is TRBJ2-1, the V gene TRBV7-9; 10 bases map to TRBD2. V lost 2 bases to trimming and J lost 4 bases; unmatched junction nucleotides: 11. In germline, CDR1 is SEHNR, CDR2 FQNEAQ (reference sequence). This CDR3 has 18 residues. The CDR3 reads CASSLSYPLAGSYNEQFF. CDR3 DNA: TGTGCCAGCAGCTTAAGTTACCCACTAGCGGGAAGTTACAATGAGCAGTTCTTC.

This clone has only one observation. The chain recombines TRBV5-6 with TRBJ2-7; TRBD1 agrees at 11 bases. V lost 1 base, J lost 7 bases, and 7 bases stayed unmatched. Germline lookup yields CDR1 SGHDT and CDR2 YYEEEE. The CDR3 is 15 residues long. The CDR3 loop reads CASSLLGQGAWEQYF. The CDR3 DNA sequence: TGTGCCAGCAGCTTGCTAGGACAGGGGGCGTGGGAGCAGTACTTC.

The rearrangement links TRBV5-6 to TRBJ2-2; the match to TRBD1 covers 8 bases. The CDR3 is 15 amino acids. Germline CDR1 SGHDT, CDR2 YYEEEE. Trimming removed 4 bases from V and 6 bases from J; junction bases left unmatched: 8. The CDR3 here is CASSQNSRGPGELFF. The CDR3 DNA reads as TGTGCCAGCAGCCAAAACTCCAGGGGGCCCGGGGAGCTGTTTTTT. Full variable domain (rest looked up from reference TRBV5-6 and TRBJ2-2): DAGVTQSPTHLIKTRGQQVTLRCSPKSGHDTVSWYQQALGQGPQFIFQYYEEEERQRGNFPDRFSGHQFPNYSSELNVNALLLGDSALYLCASSQNSRGPGELFFGEGSRLTVL.

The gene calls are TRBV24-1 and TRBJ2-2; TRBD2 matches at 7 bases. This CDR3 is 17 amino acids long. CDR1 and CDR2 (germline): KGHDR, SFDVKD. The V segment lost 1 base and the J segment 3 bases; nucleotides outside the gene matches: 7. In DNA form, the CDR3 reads TGTGCCACCAGTGATTTCAGGGCGGGAGCTTACACCGGGGAGCTGTTTTTT. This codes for CATSDFRAGAYTGELFF.

CDR3 sequence reads: CASSYSLHKAYEQYF. In DNA, the CDR3 is TGTGCCAGCAGTTACTCGTTGCATAAAGCCTACGAGCAGTACTTC. The chain recombines TRBV6-5 with TRBJ2-7; no clear D. The CDR3 sequence is 15 residues long. In germline, CDR1 is MNHEY, CDR2 SVGAGI. V was clipped by 0 bases and J by 2 bases, with 11 bases between them.